This TCR beta chain is from a study of CD8+CD57+ T cells in acquired aplastic anemia. Study-wide context: Sorted CD4+ and CD8+ cells yielded DNA averaging around 3.2 ug. For CD4+ cells, healthy donors had an average of roughly 9.8 million reads. The study, taken as a whole, reports: The number of CD8+ CDR3 sequences shared by patients and controls was about 27.

The CDR3 is 14 residues long. Germline CDR1 DFQATT, CDR2 SNEGSKA (reference sequence). V was clipped by 6 bases and J by 2 bases; unmatched bases: 5. Concerning this clonotype: Its antigen remains unknown.

It was genomic DNA that served as the template for profiling TCR beta VDJ and CDR3. From the reads, TCRdb called clonotypes with MiXCR, one entry per CDR3 protein. The table shows about 420,000 distinct CDR3 sequences, with 60% to 80% occurring only once. This clonotype originated in a human donor in good health, serving as a control. The V and J genes are TRBV20-1 and TRBJ2-1, with 9 bases lining up with TRBD2. Sequencing input: sorted CD4+, CD8+, or CD8+CD57+ T cells (not recorded which) from PBMCs. The CDR3 region has the DNA TGCAGTGCCAATAGCGGGGGACCCTACAATGAGCAGTTCTTC. It yields the protein CSANSGGPYNEQFF.